This T cell receptor (beta chain) was obtained from a study of cytomegalovirus exposure and HLA in healthy donors. Study findings and constraints: The later analysis indicated that the majority of CMV-associated TCR beta chains appeared HLA-restricted.

The study ran its PCR with 60 Vbeta and 13 Jbeta primers. The data were produced by immunoSEQ multiplex PCR, yet TCRdb's version contains in-frame clones alone and is incomplete. Here the sample spans 150,000 to 200,000 clones, over 60% being singletons. These donors, healthy bone marrow donors, were studied. About this clone: The target antigen is unknown.

The sequence came from a man aged 50 or older in good health and CMV-seropositive. The sample comprised PBMCs.

CDR3 loop: CASSIHQGLSDYGYTF. The CDR3 coding sequence is TGTGCCAGTAGTATTCATCAGGGCTTGTCGGACTATGGCTACACCTTC. The J gene is TRBJ1-2, the V gene TRBV19; tentative D call: TRBD1 (5 bases). CDR3 length: 16 amino acids. The germline V and J ends were trimmed by 3 bases and 3 bases, with 17 bases remaining between them. Germline-derived CDR1 and CDR2 are LNHDA and SQIVND (reference sequence).